This T cell receptor (beta chain) originates from a study of shared clonotypes between healthy human individuals. The study's findings and limits: Among the subsets, naive ones generally showed larger estimated richness than memory ones.

TCRdb keeps only in-frame clones here, not all; method: immunoSEQ multiplex PCR. Of 1.5 million to 2.5 million clones in the sample, over 85% were seen once. As defined, naive CD8 cells were CD45RO-negative and positively selected for CCR7, with terminally differentiated effector memory CD45RA+ cells excluded. Concerning this clone: Its antigen is not known. At the DNA level, this CDR3 is encoded by other sequences in the same sample as well.

The CDR3 sequence is 13 residues long. The germline V gene encodes CDR1 SNHLY and CDR2 FYNNEI. V gave up 1 base and J gave up 6 bases, with 10 bases separating them. The sample comprised naive CD8+ T cells sorted from blood. The TCR sequence derives from a man aged 18 to 35 in good health. This sequence joins TRBV2 and TRBJ2-7, with D possibly matching TRBD2 (5 bases). CDR3 protein: CASSEGGSAEQYF. In nucleotides, the CDR3 is TGTGCCAGCAGTGAAGGTGGTAGCGCCGAGCAGTACTTC.